The 7 T cell receptor beta chains below come from one sample, sequenced in a study of T cell repertoires in ileal Crohn's disease. This table comes from immunoSEQ multiplex PCR, and its TCRdb copy is limited to in-frame clones, with some not included. The sample records over 5,500 clones, about four fifths being singletons. The specimen was ileal tissue. Every receptor here comes from an adult with Crohn's disease.

V and J are TRBV5-6 and TRBJ2-4; 16 bases match TRBD2. V dropped 4 bases and J dropped 5; count of bases not matched to a gene: 9. The germline CDR1 and CDR2 sequences are SGHDT and YYEEEE. The CDR3 totals 18 residues. The CDR3 DNA is TGTGCCAGCAGCAAGTACGGGACTAGCGGGAGGGCCGAAAACATTCAGTACTTC. Translated: CASSKYGTSGRAENIQYF.

This chain links TRBV7-2 with TRBJ1-2; 7 bases align to TRBD1. The CDR3 consists of 15 residues. CDR1 SGHTA and CDR2 FQGNSA come from the germline V gene. Trimming cost V 7 bases and J 6 bases; bases outside gene matches: 14. The CDR3 loop is CASTTGTALVDGYTF. CDR3 bases: TGTGCCAGCACCACCGGGACAGCCCTCGTGGATGGCTACACCTTC.

The V call is TRBV5-6, the J call TRBJ2-7, with D unclear. This CDR3 region has 13 residues. Germline V CDR1 and CDR2: SGHDT, YYEEEE. Trimming removed 0 bases from V and 2 bases from J, with 6 bases in between. CDR3 DNA: TGTGCCAGCAGCTTGGGAGCAGCCTACGAGCAGTACTTC. Amino acids: CASSLGAAYEQYF.

The chain joins TRBV10-2 to TRBJ2-2; D is unclear. The germline V gene encodes CDR1 WSHSY and CDR2 SAAADI. This CDR3 has 14 residues. Deletions cut 0 bases from V and 4 bases from J, with 6 bases between. Here the CDR3 DNA reads TGCGCCAGCAGTGAGTCGAAAACCACCGGGGAGCTGTTTTTT. Its protein product is CASSESKTTGELFF.

Only a few counts were recorded for this clone. This rearrangement joins TRBV15 to TRBJ2-1; 8 bases map to TRBD2. CDR3 length: 14 residues. Germline V gene lookup returns CDR1 LNHNV and CDR2 YYDKDF (reference sequence). V trimming: 6 bases; J trimming: 8 bases; junction bases outside the gene matches: 9. The CDR3 sequence: CATSRKRGSDEQFF. CDR3 nucleotide sequence: TGTGCCACCAGTAGAAAGCGGGGGTCGGATGAGCAGTTCTTC.

This clone was observed a single time. The chain is built from TRBV5-4 and TRBJ2-2; no firm D call. This CDR3 has 15 amino acids. Looked up from germline, CDR1 is SGHNT and CDR2 is YYREEE (reference sequence). V was cut by 4 bases and J by 5 bases, with 15 bases left in between. CDR3 protein: CASSIRRDGTGELFF. The CDR3 DNA follows: TGTGCCAGCAGCATTAGAAGGGATGGGACCGGGGAGCTGTTTTTT.

This clone has a single count. The rearrangement joins TRBV19 to TRBJ1-5, with D possibly TRBD1 on 5 matching bases. V was pared by 3 bases and J by 4 bases, with 13 bases between. CDR1 is LNHDA, CDR2 SQIVND, per germline (reference sequence). The CDR3 spans 15 residues. CDR3 sequence (DNA): TGTGCCAGTAGTATTTATGAGGGGCGGAATCAGCCCCAGCATTTT. It is translated as CASSIYEGRNQPQHF.